The sequence of this T cell receptor (beta chain) was determined in a study of cytomegalovirus exposure and HLA in healthy donors. This clone was observed a few times. Unrecorded immune exposures were likely, despite nominal health at sampling. The CDR3 contains 14 residues. Per germline, CDR1 MGHDK and CDR2 SYGVNS. V was pared by 1 base and J by 4 bases, with 10 bases between. In the PCR, 60 Vbeta and 13 Jbeta primers were used. Method: immunoSEQ multiplex PCR; TCRdb's copy keeps in-frame clones and lacks some. The sample shows under 200,000 clones, 68% of them seen only once. The clonotype originates from a woman aged 18-29 years in good health and CMV-seropositive. The chain is built from TRBV25-1 and TRBJ1-2; D not certain. The sequenced material came from PBMCs. The CDR3: CASSELEGSYGYTF. CDR3 bases: TGTGCCAGCAGTGAATTGGAGGGCTCCTATGGCTACACCTTC.